The 6 T cell receptor beta chains listed next were all sequenced from one sample in a study of cytomegalovirus exposure and HLA in healthy donors. PCR amplification relied on 60 Vbeta primers (plus 13 Jbeta primers). Generated by immunoSEQ multiplex PCR, the TCRdb table keeps only in-frame clones and is missing some. The sample holds 90,000 to 95,000 clones, 65% to 85% seen once. The specimen was PBMCs. These receptors came from a girl aged 2-9 years in good health and CMV-seropositive.

As for this clone: Other DNA sequences of this sample code for an identical CDR3. The DNA of the CDR3 is TGCGCCAGCAGCTTGGCGGGACAGCAAGAGACCCAGTACTTC. It is translated as CASSLAGQQETQYF. J is TRBJ2-5 and V is TRBV5-1; the match to TRBD1 covers 7 bases. V lost 0 bases and J lost 2; bases outside the gene matches: 1. Germline CDR1 SGHRS, CDR2 YFSETQ. There are 14 residues in the CDR3.

This chain joins TRBV11-2 and TRBJ2-7; possibly TRBD1 for D (6 bases). Trimming removed 5 bases from V and 0 bases from J, with 20 bases in between. This CDR3 has 17 amino acids. Germline CDR1 is SGHAT and CDR2 is FQNNGV. This chain's CDR3 is CASSPLSGARSSYEQYF. CDR3 in DNA: TGTGCCAGCAGCCCCCTCTCAGGGGCAAGAAGCTCCTACGAGCAGTACTTC.

The genes are TRBV4-1 and TRBJ2-5; possible D gene TRBD2, 5 bases. This CDR3 has 15 residues. Trimming cost V 6 bases and J 11 bases, with 25 bases left between them. In germline, CDR1 is MGHRA, CDR2 YSYEKL. In DNA, the CDR3 is TGCGCCAGCAGTCCTAAGGTATTAGAGGTGAGGGAGCAGTACTTC. Its translation is CASSPKVLEVREQYF.

The V call is TRBV7-8, the J call TRBJ2-1, with 9 bases lining up with TRBD2. Unmatched junction bases numbered 14, after V lost 3 bases and J lost 5 bases. The CDR3 has 18 residues. CDR1 is SGHVS and CDR2 is FQNEAQ in the germline V gene. CDR3 sequence: CASSFDPSQREVNNEQFF. As DNA, the CDR3 is TGTGCCAGCAGCTTCGACCCTAGTCAGCGGGAGGTTAACAATGAGCAGTTCTTC.

The V gene is TRBV7-2, the J gene TRBJ2-7, with 12 bases identical to TRBD2. V lost 5 bases, J lost 2 bases, and 4 bases stayed unmatched. This CDR3 is built from 15 residues. Germline V gene sequence: CDR1 SGHTA, CDR2 FQGNSA. CDR3 in DNA: TGTGCCAGCAGCCCGCGACTAGCGGGGGCCTACGAGCAGTACTTC. Translating gives CASSPRLAGAYEQYF.

The chain recombines TRBV28 with TRBJ1-3, with D possibly being TRBD1 (6 bases). Germline-derived CDR1 and CDR2 are MDHEN and SYDVKM. CDR3 length equals 15 residues. The germline V and J ends were trimmed by 3 bases and 0 bases, with 9 bases remaining between them. The CDR3 is CASSFGGLSGNTIYF. Written as DNA, the CDR3 is TGTGCCAGCAGTTTCGGGGGGCTCTCTGGAAACACCATATATTTT. Full variable domain (missing parts from reference TRBV28 and TRBJ1-3): DVKVTQSSRYLVKRTGEKVFLECVQDMDHENMFWYRQDPGLGLRLIYFSYDVKMKEKGDIPEGYSVSREKKERFSLILESASTNQTSMYLCASSFGGLSGNTIYFGEGSWLTVV.